This T cell receptor beta chain was profiled in a study of T cells in women clearing cervical HPV infection. Study-level background: Case blood was drawn when the lesion was first found; control blood after infection became undetectable.

To note about this clone: What it binds is unknown.

Cervical HPV DNA detected by MY09/MY11 PCR, typed by dot-blot. Study outcomes and limitations: A classifier using richness and V gene abundances reached an AUC of more than 0.75.

Repertoires were generated with immunoSEQ multiplex PCR, while TCRdb's copy carries only in-frame clones and drops some. The listing records 34,000 or so clones. Sequenced material: blood buffy coat. This TCR derives from a woman aged 18 to 69 with a cervical HPV16 infection that either progressed to CIN3+ or cleared (not recorded which).

The sequenced part of the CDR3 DNA is TGTGCCAGTAGTATCCCGCAGGGGCCTGCTAATGAAAAG. Translating gives CASSIPQGPANEK. The CDR3 reads in full as CASSIPQGPANEKLFF. This rearrangement joins TRBV19 to TRBJ2-2; tentatively, D is TRBD1 (6 bases). The read comes to an end 3 residues before the CDR3 does, leaving the germline J gene to fill in the end. This CDR3 has 16 amino acids. CDR1 LNHDA and CDR2 SQIVND come from the germline V gene (reference sequence).